This T cell receptor (beta chain) was retrieved from a study of cytomegalovirus exposure and HLA in healthy donors. Overall study findings and caveats: Later work associated fewer than 20,000 TCR beta sequences with HLA alleles at 0.05 false discovery rate. Data from an earlier analysis indicated that most TCR beta V segments were productive either about 90% or about 30% of the time.

This clone has only a few counts. What it binds is unknown. PCR employed 60 Vbeta and 13 Jbeta primers. Profiled with immunoSEQ multiplex PCR; TCRdb holds only in-frame clones, not every one. The table records about 100,000 clones, less than 85% of them present only once. Donors showed nominal health when sampled, although they likely had unrecorded immune exposures. Germline V gene sequence: CDR1 SQVTM, CDR2 ANQGSEA. This CDR3 contains 13 residues. The ends were cut back, 4 bases at V and 8 bases at J, with 17 bases in the middle. This chain links TRBV29-1 with TRBJ1-1; a weak D match, TRBD1 (6 bases). The sample comprised PBMCs. This receptor was obtained from an older woman in good health and CMV-seropositive. The CDR3 DNA sequence: TGCAGCGTTGCCTCGGTGCTTACAGGGGAAGCTTTCTTT. Translating it yields CSVASVLTGEAFF.